This TCR beta chain was observed in a study of shared clonotypes between healthy human individuals (TCRdb year 2020). About the investigation overall: A couple of women and a few men aged 18 to 49 years were included in the cohort. Per donor, three plates each were used for CD4 naive and CD4 memory, two for CD8 naive, and one for CD8 memory. To estimate repertoire size and how much clonotype sharing occurs between individuals, the study deeply sequenced the blood TCR repertoires of roughly 5 healthy adults. To increase sequencing depth and limit assay-specific biases, TCR repertoire library preparation and sequencing were carried out by different laboratories using diverse techniques. Per donor, leukapheresis produced somewhere between about 0.9 and 10 billion PBMCs. Paper-wide results and their limitations: When a few donors were compared, the shared fraction of clonotypes was 5% to 6.5% for naive CD4, about 4% for naive CD8, more than 2% for memory CD4, and 0.35% to 0.5% for memory CD8. Compared with non-shared clonotypes, the clonotypes found in all four sorted-subset donors had higher generation probabilities. Even with the large sequencing depth, rarefaction of the sorted-subset datasets indicated that sequencing was incomplete. Larger estimated clonotype richness was generally found for naive subsets than for memory subsets. Based on pairwise subsampling, the degree of clonotype sharing among donors was expected to be affected by sequencing depth. The small number of donors limited the genetic and exposure-history diversity represented. Only blood was sampled, and tissue TCR repertoires likely differ from those in blood.

TCR CDR3 regions were amplified from genomic DNA by multiplex PCR using the deep immunoSEQ assay. Extracted genomic DNA from each cell subset was distributed evenly across all wells of several immunoSEQ 96-well plates, and each plate was treated as a replicate. Each replicate PCR for sorted subsets received roughly 0.2 ug genomic DNA, equal to tens of thousands of T cell genomes. Purified libraries were quantified with a Qubit 3.0 fluorometer, sized on a Bioanalyzer 2100, and re-quantified with the KAPA Library Quantification kit. A separate single-read 150-cycle Illumina NextSeq 550 flow cell was used to sequence each immunoSEQ 96-well plate. The paper's data handling went like this. Because the immunoSEQ output included only junctional sequences and no quality scores, the filtering could not be the same as the filtering used for full-length reads. To assign V/J genes and CDR3, sequences were annotated against IMGT germline references using PyIR, a Python wrapper for IgBLAST v1.9. Reads were filtered out if the reads had weak V/J assignments (E-value above 1e-6), no CDR3, stop codons, out-of-frame junctions, or ambiguous translated residues. V3J clonotypes were defined by identical inferred V gene, J gene, and CDR3 amino acid sequence. The percentage overlap between two repertoires was calculated by dividing the number of shared unique clonotypes by the size of the smaller repertoire. Repertoire richness was assessed with RTK rarefaction, the Chao1 estimator, and Recon v2.1 estimates of unobserved clonotypes. OLGA was used to compute generation probabilities for all TCRbeta clonotypes that the gDNA method yielded from a handful of donors. TCRdb's version of the immuneACCESS table is confined to in-frame rearrangements and falls short of the full clone set. An unresolved V gene accounts for under half of the shortfall where checked; the remainder is of unknown origin. That table gives V, J and clone size, and the DNA gave D and trimming. Recorded for this sample are some 600,000 clones; roughly 96% of them occurred a single time. Of the sample, about 0.12% falls within the top ten clones.

For the CD8 naive samples, CD45RO-negative cells were positively selected for CCR7, yielding a CD45RA+CCR7+ population from which TemRA cells were excluded. Healthy HIV-negative adults with no recently reported acute infections or vaccinations were included as donors. Only Caucasian adults living in Nashville, Tennessee, USA were represented among the donors. Blood was collected by leukapheresis, and PBMCs were isolated by Ficoll-Histopaque density gradient centrifugation and then cryopreserved in liquid nitrogen vapor phase. Purity and quantity of every magnetically sorted T cell population were checked by analytical flow cytometry. Each sorted fraction had its genomic DNA isolated and then quantified by UV absorbance on a Nanodrop 2000c. The junction carries 12 bases between V and J, which are trimmed by 8 bases and 5 bases respectively. Based on the germline V gene, the CDR1 and CDR2 sequences are MDHEN and SYDVKM. The CDR3, from cysteine to phenylalanine, totals 12 residues. Of the read, only the CDR3 DNA is kept; its 36 bases are in frame from base 1.

With regard to this clone: Its specific antigen is unknown. Per-base quality was not reported, and no clone a single base away is much larger than it.

This clonotype originated in a woman aged 25 to 39 in good health. The V and J segments used are TRBV28 and TRBJ1-2; too little of a D gene remains to name it. The sequenced sample was naive CD8+ T cells sorted from blood. Reading the label with the study, this specimen's cell subset or site is: CD45RA+CCR7+. The CDR3: CASLAVPYGYTF. In nucleotides, the sequence is TGTGCCAGCCTGGCGGTACCGTATGGCTACACCTTC.